The text below deals with one TCR beta chain. Antigen unknown. These data are taken from a study of Ad26.COV2.S vaccination and SARS-CoV-2 variants. Study-level information: Ad26.COV2.S given intramuscularly, once or twice 56 days apart. Findings of the study overall: Substantial breadth was reported for post-vaccination spike-specific CD8+ and CD4+ T cells.

Assay: immunoSEQ multiplex PCR; the TCRdb copy retains only in-frame clones and omits some. Of around 450,000 clones in the sample, about 90% were seen once. Germline V CDR1 and CDR2: SGHKS, YYEKEE (reference sequence). The CDR3 is made up of 16 amino acids. The J segment lost 6 bases and the V segment lost 4 bases, leaving 14 bases of the junction unmatched. Specified treatment: roughly 20 received Ad26.COV2.S at low or high dose, single or two shots; several received placebo; per-sample allocation not given. Sampling was performed 63 days after the first vaccine or placebo injection. J is TRBJ1-1 and V is TRBV5-5; 8 bases map to TRBD1. The material was peripheral blood, obtained in a trial of Ad26.COV2.S vaccine versus placebo. This TCR was sampled from a person between 18 and 60 years old who received the Ad26.COV2.S COVID-19 vaccine or a placebo. CDR3 amino acids: CASSLGTGRSFSEAFF. DNA for the CDR3: TGTGCCAGCAGCCTGGGGACAGGCCGATCTTTTTCTGAAGCTTTCTTT. The variable domain in full, completed from reference TRBV5-5 and TRBJ1-1, reads DAGVTQSPTHLIKTRGQQVTLRCSPISGHKSVSWYQQVLGQGPQFIFQYYEKEERGRGNFPDRFSARQFPNYSSELNVNALLLGDSALYLCASSLGTGRSFSEAFFGQGTRLTVV.